The clone carrying this TCR beta chain was picked up many times. Its specificity is unknown. The sample originates from a study of T cells in Graves' hyperthyroidism and ophthalmopathy. Hyperthyroidism, newly diagnosed and lasting under 2 months, affected patients aged 18 to 65. The germline gives CDR1 SNHLY, CDR2 FYNNEI. The CDR3 loop spans 13 amino acids. The V gene lost 6 bases and the J gene lost 1 base, with 8 bases spanning the gap. Amplification of TCR beta CDR3 regions was performed using RNA transcripts as template. First-round RT-PCR of the TCR CDR3 relied on the HTBI primer set. TCRdb reanalysed the multiplex PCR reads using MiXCR and keeps one entry per CDR3 protein. The profile shows around 690,000 distinct CDR3 sequences, approximately 15% of them singletons. Whole-study findings and limits: A model of 13 V-J pairs discriminated ophthalmopathy from stable hyperthyroidism. Most thyroid clonotypes with frequency above 0.001 were detected in blood. The model predicted ophthalmopathy a median 6.5 months before onset.

This receptor was taken from a man between 50 and 59 years old with Graves' hyperthyroidism. The sequenced sample was blood. The rearrangement uses TRBV2 and TRBJ2-3; D uncertain. The CDR3 loop reads CASREIGTDTQYF. The CDR3, as DNA: TGTGCCAGCAGAGAAATCGGCACAGATACGCAGTATTTT. The full variable domain, completed using reference TRBV2 and TRBJ2-3, is EPEVTQTPSHQVTQMGQEVILRCVPISNHLYFYWYRQILGQKVEFLVSFYNNEISEKSEIFDDQFSVERPDGSNFTLKIRSTKLEDSAMYFCASREIGTDTQYFGPGTRLTVL.